The rows below give T cell receptor beta chains drawn from one sample of a study of PD-L1 blockade in urothelial cancer. The protocol was immunoSEQ multiplex PCR, while the TCRdb copy is restricted to in-frame clones and leaves out a portion. This sample has about 74,000 clones, with 85% to 90% found just once. The material sequenced was PBMCs, taken around atezolizumab (anti-PD-L1) treatment. Receptor source: a man between 70 and 80 years old with urothelial cancer. CDR3s include the opening cysteine and the closing phenylalanine or tryptophan. The D gene is left open where the match is weak. Rows may omit the clone size; those that give it use once, few, many or a size class.

TRBV4-2	TRBJ1-2	-	-	CASSQDNVREFNYGYTF	TGTGCCAGCAGCCAAGATAACGTTCGGGAATTCAACTATGGCTACACCTTC
TRBV10-2	TRBJ2-2	-	-	CASSPTRNTGELFF	TGCGCCAGCAGCCCGACTAGGAACACCGGGGAGCTGTTTTTT
TRBV5-1	TRBJ2-7	-	-	CASSPGHRDSYEQYF	TGCGCCAGCAGCCCGGGTCACAGGGACTCCTACGAGCAGTACTTC
TRBV18	TRBJ2-7	-	-	CASSPGLLYEQYF	TGTGCCAGCTCACCGGGACTTCTCTACGAGCAGTACTTC
TRBV19	TRBJ1-1	-	-	CASRGTWTAGKGGMNTEAFF	TGTGCCAGTAGAGGGACCTGGACAGCCGGTAAAGGGGGAATGAACACTGAAGCTTTCTTT
TRBV7-9	TRBJ2-7	TRBD2	-	CASSLIAGLGEQYF	TGTGCCAGCAGCCTAATAGCGGGACTTGGCGAGCAGTACTTC
TRBV29-1	TRBJ2-1	TRBD2	-	CSAHSGRDYNEQFF	TGCAGCGCCCATAGCGGGAGGGATTACAATGAGCAGTTCTTC
TRBV4-2	TRBJ2-3	TRBD2	-	CASSQDGTSDTQYF	TGTGCCAGCAGCCAAGATGGGACTAGTGACACGCAGTATTTT
TRBV5-3	TRBJ2-4	TRBD1	-	CARSSPGTGKAKNIQYF	TGTGCCAGAAGCTCCCCCGGGACAGGGAAAGCCAAAAACATTCAGTACTTC
TRBV10-1	TRBJ2-3	TRBD2	once	CASSDGAGTRAQYF	TGCGCCAGCAGTGACGGAGCGGGGACCCGGGCGCAGTATTTT
TRBV7-2	TRBJ1-5	-	-	CASSLAQGFGNQPQHF	TGTGCCAGCAGCTTAGCGCAGGGTTTCGGGAATCAGCCCCAGCATTTT
TRBV19	TRBJ1-2	TRBD1	-	CASSIEWTGAYGYTF	TGTGCCAGTAGTATAGAGTGGACAGGAGCATATGGCTACACCTTC
TRBV28	TRBJ2-1	-	once	CASSFAASRVPRLTQNEQFF	TGTGCCAGCAGTTTCGCGGCATCAAGGGTCCCGAGACTAACCCAAAATGAGCAGTTCTTC
TRBV7-2	TRBJ2-1	-	-	CASSLAHLREQFF	TGTGCCAGCAGCTTAGCCCACCTCAGGGAGCAGTTCTTC
TRBV18	TRBJ1-1	-	-	CASSPPVAASNTEAFF	TGTGCCAGCTCACCACCGGTGGCGGCTTCGAACACTGAAGCTTTCTTT
TRBV25-1	TRBJ2-6	-	-	CASSESGSYSGANVLTF	TGTGCCAGCAGTGAATCGGGGTCCTATTCTGGGGCCAACGTCCTGACTTTC
TRBV6-1	TRBJ2-5	TRBD2	-	CASSDGTSAQETQYF	TGTGCCAGCAGTGATGGGACTAGCGCTCAAGAGACCCAGTACTTC
TRBV9	TRBJ2-3	TRBD2	-	CASSLGLAGVEDTQYF	TGTGCCAGCAGCCTGGGACTAGCGGGAGTAGAGGATACGCAGTATTTT
TRBV7-6	TRBJ2-5	TRBD1	-	CASSLGGTVRETQYF	TGTGCCAGCAGCTTAGGGGGGACAGTTAGGGAGACCCAGTACTTC
TRBV9	TRBJ2-7	-	-	CASSVGPQTYEQYF	TGTGCCAGCAGCGTAGGTCCTCAGACCTACGAGCAGTACTTC
TRBV5-1	TRBJ1-2	-	once	CASSHGTSNYGYTF	TGCGCCAGCAGCCATGGGACATCTAACTATGGCTACACCTTC
TRBV7-2	TRBJ1-1	-	-	CASSLTAMNTEAFF	TGTGCCAGCAGCTTGACAGCAATGAACACTGAAGCTTTCTTT
TRBV27	TRBJ1-3	-	-	CASAGGFSGNTIYF	TGTGCTTCGGCTGGCGGGTTCTCTGGAAACACCATATATTTT
TRBV7-9	TRBJ1-5	TRBD1	-	CASSSSGGGNQPQHF	TGTGCCAGCAGCTCCTCAGGGGGAGGCAATCAGCCCCAGCATTTT
TRBV6-6	TRBJ1-5	-	-	CASSYQGTDQPQHF	TGTGCCAGCAGTTACCAGGGGACCGATCAGCCCCAGCATTTT
TRBV29-1	TRBJ1-5	-	-	CSVLASATGSNQPQHF	TGCAGCGTCCTCGCCTCTGCGACAGGTAGCAATCAGCCCCAGCATTTT
TRBV14	TRBJ2-1	TRBD2	-	CASSQTPGLATYNEQFF	TGTGCCAGCAGCCAAACCCCGGGACTAGCGACCTACAATGAGCAGTTCTTC
TRBV19	TRBJ1-1	TRBD1	-	CASSGRDRGPRTEAFF	TGTGCCAGTAGTGGCCGGGACAGGGGGCCGAGAACTGAAGCTTTCTTT
TRBV6-1	TRBJ2-7	TRBD2	-	CASSVSTSGSYEQYF	TGTGCCAGCAGTGTCTCGACTAGCGGGAGTTACGAGCAGTACTTC
TRBV4-1	TRBJ1-1	-	-	CASSQIDGRRVNTEAFF	TGCGCCAGCAGCCAAATCGACGGGAGGAGGGTGAACACTGAAGCTTTCTTT